This T cell receptor beta chain comes out of a study of blood T cells in healthy people across ages. The study isolated at least 7 million PBMCs from each sample. Study-level findings and limits: Per million T cells, the diversity of TCR beta decreased roughly linearly as age advanced. Long-lived and aged donors differed, with more naive CD4+ cells and higher diversity in the long-lived.

V gave up 5 bases and J gave up 4 bases, with 9 bases separating them. Germline V gene data show CDR1 as SGHNT and CDR2 as YENEEA. This CDR3 spans 13 amino acids. Only one count was recorded for this clonotype. The target antigen is unknown. Combining a sample-barcoded 5' primer with a J-beta primer mix, a second PCR ran for roughly 6 to 11 cycles. TCRdb re-derived calls from the 5' RACE reads in MiXCR, one entry per CDR3 protein. The table has approximately 780,000 distinct CDR3 sequences, 20% to 30% seen once. In addition, the sample was reused for a study of T cells of mothers and their children.

Material for sequencing was blood. This rearrangement joins TRBV11-3 to TRBJ1-3; D is unclear. The TCR was taken from a boy younger than 18 in good health. The DNA of the CDR3 is TGTGCCAGCAGCGGATCAAGAGGAAACACCATATATTTT. Protein: CASSGSRGNTIYF.